Below are 18 T cell receptor beta chains sequenced from a single sample in a study of technical replicates of blood from a handful of donors. Measured with immunoSEQ multiplex PCR; TCRdb has only the in-frame clones, and not every one. The sample consists of 60,000 to 90,000 clones, just under 95% of them appearing once. Source material: T cells isolated from PBMCs. These TCRs come from a human donor in good health.

This clone has just one count. The chain recombines TRBV5-1 with TRBJ2-7; 7 bases line up with TRBD1. The CDR3 loop spans 14 amino acids. In germline, CDR1 is SGHRS, CDR2 YFSETQ. Germline trimming cut 0 bases from V and 2 bases from J; bases unmatched to any gene: 2. The CDR3 here is CASSLETGTYEQYF. DNA of the CDR3: TGCGCCAGCAGCTTGGAGACAGGGACCTACGAGCAGTACTTC. Based on the CDR3 plus reference TRBV5-1 and TRBJ2-7, the full variable domain is KAGVTQTPRYLIKTRGQQVTLSCSPISGHRSVSWYQQTPGQGLQFLFEYFSETQRNKGNFPGRFSGRQFSNSRSEMNVSTLELGDSALYLCASSLETGTYEQYFGPGTRLTVT.

This chain uses TRBV9 with TRBJ1-1; 7 nucleotides match TRBD1. Per germline, CDR1 SGDLS and CDR2 YYNGEE. The CDR3 sequence is 14 residues long. V shed 3 bases and J 1 base; nucleotides not matched to a gene: 3. In DNA, the CDR3 is TGTGCCAGCAGCGCCAGGACAGGGAACACTGAAGCTTTCTTT. This translates into CASSARTGNTEAFF.

This clone was detected once. The chain has TRBV11-3 and TRBJ2-1; D unclear. V was pared by 1 base and J by 4 bases, with 5 bases between. Germline lookup yields CDR1 SGHNT and CDR2 YENEEA. The CDR3 has 13 residues. The CDR3 spells CASSLGAYNEQFF. The CDR3 region has the DNA TGTGCCAGCAGCTTAGGGGCGTACAATGAGCAGTTCTTC.

The rearrangement joins TRBV25-1 to TRBJ2-7; the D is unclear. Germline CDR1 MGHDK, CDR2 SYGVNS. CDR3 length equals 10 residues. With 7 bases removed from V and 4 bases from J, the gap between germline ends came to 5 bases. CDR3 sequence: CASKQYEQYF. CDR3 nucleotide sequence: TGTGCCAGCAAACAGTACGAGCAGTACTTC.

V usage is TRBV4-3 and J usage is TRBJ1-2; D ambiguous. The CDR3 loop spans 15 amino acids. Germline V gives CDR1 LGHNA, CDR2 YSLEER. Between the trimmed V and J ends, which lost 1 base and 8 bases, there was a span of 17 bases. The CDR3: CASSQVLGFEAGYTF. The CDR3 region has the DNA TGCGCCAGCAGCCAAGTACTAGGGTTTGAAGCCGGCTACACCTTC.

This chain connects TRBV10-1 to TRBJ1-2, with a tentative D call TRBD1 (6 bases). V was trimmed by 4 bases and J by 6 bases, leaving 12 bases between them. Germline V gene sequence: CDR1 WNHNN, CDR2 SYGVQD (reference sequence). The CDR3 extends over 13 amino acids. CDR3: CASSVNRAHGYTF. The CDR3 DNA reads TGCGCCAGCAGTGTTAACAGGGCCCATGGCTACACCTTC.

The genes are TRBV29-1 and TRBJ2-1, with 7 positions matching TRBD1. Germline values: CDR1 SQVTM, CDR2 ANQGSEA. J lost 6 bases, V lost 6 bases, and 11 bases had no gene match. This CDR3 is 14 amino acids long. The CDR3 spells CSVRGRGRVNEQFF. DNA for the CDR3: TGCAGCGTGCGCGGAAGGGGGCGGGTCAATGAGCAGTTCTTC.

This clone appeared once. The genes are TRBV11-3 and TRBJ1-1; D call uncertain. The CDR3 extends over 13 amino acids. V was clipped by 5 bases and J by 3 bases, with 10 bases between them. In germline, CDR1 is SGHNT, CDR2 YENEEA. The CDR3 reads CASSEVSHTEAFF. The CDR3 DNA sequence: TGTGCCAGCAGCGAGGTTTCGCACACTGAAGCTTTCTTT.

The chain links TRBV9 to TRBJ1-2; TRBD1 matches at 11 bases. Per the germline V gene, CDR1 is SGDLS and CDR2 is YYNGEE. The CDR3 contains 17 residues. V dropped 8 bases and J dropped 3; count of bases not matched to a gene: 15. CDR3 sequence reads: CASSNGTGGTQYYGYTF. For the CDR3, the DNA is TGTGCCAGTTCCAACGGGACAGGGGGTACCCAATACTATGGCTACACCTTC.

The rearrangement uses TRBV5-1 and TRBJ2-5; weak D call: TRBD2 (6 bases). Trimming removed 4 bases from V and 1 base from J, with 8 bases in between. The CDR3 extends over 13 amino acids. Germline V gene data show CDR1 as SGHRS and CDR2 as YFSETQ. The DNA of the CDR3 is TGCGCCAGCAGCGCGGGACCCCAAGAGACCCAGTACTTC. Amino acid sequence: CASSAGPQETQYF.

CDR3 bases: TGTGCCAGCTGCTATAGCGGGATCTTAGCTAGCACAGATACGCAGTATTTT. Translation: CASCYSGILASTDTQYF. V is TRBV4-2 and J is TRBJ2-3; 8 nucleotides align to TRBD2. The trim removed 8 bases at V and 0 bases at J, leaving 13 bases unmatched. Germline lookup yields CDR1 LGHNA and CDR2 YNFKEQ. This CDR3 region has 17 residues.

J is TRBJ1-5 and V is TRBV6-1, with 7 bases matching TRBD1. The CDR3 is made up of 15 amino acids. CDR1 MNHNS and CDR2 SASEGT come from the germline V gene. With V trimmed by 5 bases and J by 6 bases, 10 bases remained unmatched. The CDR3 loop is CASSSPQGLGQPQHF. The DNA for the CDR3 is TGTGCCAGCAGTTCACCACAGGGGCTGGGTCAGCCCCAGCATTTT.

The chain carries TRBV13 and TRBJ2-7; tentatively, D is TRBD2 (5 bases). Trimming left V 0 bases short and J 6 bases short, with 9 bases between. The CDR3 has 13 residues. Germline V gene sequence: CDR1 PRHDT, CDR2 FYEKMQ (reference sequence). The CDR3 DNA reads as TGTGCCAGCAGCTTAGGCTCGGGATTCGAGCAGTACTTC. It codes for CASSLGSGFEQYF.

This chain links TRBV5-4 with TRBJ1-2; 7 bases line up with TRBD1. Germline CDR1 and CDR2: SGHNT and YYREEE (reference sequence). The V gene end was trimmed by 10 bases and the J gene end by 8 bases; junction bases not matched to a gene: 14. This CDR3 comprises 13 residues. Written as DNA, the CDR3 is TGTGCCTGCCGCAACAGGGGCAAGGACGGCTACACCTTC. Translated: CACRNRGKDGYTF.

The chain recombines TRBV4-1 with TRBJ2-3; no clear D. In germline, CDR1 is MGHRA, CDR2 YSYEKL. The CDR3 extends over 14 amino acids. V was pared by 2 bases and J by 6 bases, with 12 bases between. The CDR3: CASSQLLTGDTQYF. The CDR3 coding sequence is TGCGCCAGCAGCCAATTACTGACTGGGGATACGCAGTATTTT.

J is TRBJ1-3 and V is TRBV5-6, with a possible D match to TRBD1 (6 bases). The CDR3 totals 13 residues. Germline V lookup: CDR1 SGHDT, CDR2 YYEEEE. The V and J ends lost 6 bases and 8 bases respectively, with 15 bases between them. CDR3 region: CASTRGLSDTIYF. The DNA for the CDR3 is TGTGCCAGCACGAGGGGGTTAAGTGACACCATATATTTT.

V and J are TRBV9 and TRBJ1-1; D ambiguous. Between the trimmed V and J ends, which lost 8 bases and 1 base, there was a span of 6 bases. Germline values: CDR1 SGDLS, CDR2 YYNGEE. The CDR3 runs to 11 residues. This chain's CDR3 is CARQPNTEAFF. CDR3 nucleotide sequence: TGTGCCAGACAACCGAACACTGAAGCTTTCTTT.

V gene TRBV28 combines with J gene TRBJ2-3, with 7 positions matching TRBD1. CDR1 MDHEN and CDR2 SYDVKM come from the germline V gene. The junction had 9 bases not matched to a gene; V was cut back by 1 base and J by 5 bases. The CDR3 consists of 16 residues. The CDR3 reads CASSLLEGGDQDTQYF. CDR3 coding DNA: TGTGCCAGCAGTTTATTGGAAGGGGGCGATCAAGATACGCAGTATTTT.